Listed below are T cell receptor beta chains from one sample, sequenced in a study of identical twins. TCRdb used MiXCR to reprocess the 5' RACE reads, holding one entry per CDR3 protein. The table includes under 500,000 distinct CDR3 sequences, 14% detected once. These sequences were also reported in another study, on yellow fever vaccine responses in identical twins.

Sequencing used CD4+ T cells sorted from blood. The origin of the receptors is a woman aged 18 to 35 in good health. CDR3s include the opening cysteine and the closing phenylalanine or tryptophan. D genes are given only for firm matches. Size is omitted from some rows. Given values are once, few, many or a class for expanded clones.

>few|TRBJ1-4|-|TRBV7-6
CASSLNTIGAATNEKLFF
TGTGCCAGCAGCTTAAATACCATTGGGGCAGCAACTAATGAAAAACTGTTTTTT
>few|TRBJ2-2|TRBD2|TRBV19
CATREAGELFF
TGTGCCACCCGGGAGGCCGGGGAGCTGTTTTTT
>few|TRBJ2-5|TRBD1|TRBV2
CASSGGEATQYF
TGTGCCAGCTCAGGGGGCGAGGCGACCCAGTACTTC
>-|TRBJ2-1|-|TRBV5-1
CASIPGASYNEQFF
TGCGCCAGCATCCCGGGGGCCTCCTACAATGAGCAGTTCTTC
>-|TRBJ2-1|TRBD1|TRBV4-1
CASSQDEEAGQVYNEQFF
TGCGCCAGCAGCCAAGATGAGGAGGCGGGACAGGTTTACAATGAGCAGTTCTTC
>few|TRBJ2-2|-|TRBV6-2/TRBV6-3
CASSYRPGITGELFF
TGTGCCAGCAGTTACCGTCCAGGGATCACCGGGGAGCTGTTTTTT
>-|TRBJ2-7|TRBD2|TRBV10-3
CAIRTSGGAHEQYF
TGTGCCATCAGGACTAGCGGGGGGGCCCACGAGCAGTACTTC
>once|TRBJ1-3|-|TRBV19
CASRKDGLYSGNTIYF
TGTGCCAGCAGAAAAGACGGATTATACTCTGGAAACACCATATATTTT
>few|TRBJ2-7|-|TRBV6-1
CASKGLWMDRQEQYF
TGTGCCAGCAAAGGACTTTGGATGGACAGACAAGAGCAGTACTTC
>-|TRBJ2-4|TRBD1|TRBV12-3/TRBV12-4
CASSFGDRENIQYF
TGTGCCAGCAGTTTTGGGGACAGGGAAAACATTCAGTACTTC
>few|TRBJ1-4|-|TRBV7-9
CASRSPDEKLFF
TGTGCCAGCAGATCCCCCGATGAAAAACTGTTTTTT
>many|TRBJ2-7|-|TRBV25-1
CASRGPFISDYEQYF
TGTGCCAGCAGGGGCCCCTTCATATCCGACTACGAGCAGTACTTC
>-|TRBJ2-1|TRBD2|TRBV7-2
CASSLMTSGGEREQFF
TGTGCCAGCAGCTTAATGACTAGCGGGGGGGAGCGGGAGCAGTTCTTC
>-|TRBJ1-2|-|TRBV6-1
CASSEAGRVGGYTF
TGTGCCAGCAGTGAAGCGGGCAGGGTTGGTGGCTACACCTTC
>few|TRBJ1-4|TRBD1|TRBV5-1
CASSSTGGRAANEKLFF
TGCGCCAGCAGCTCTACAGGGGGTCGGGCGGCTAATGAAAAACTGTTTTTT
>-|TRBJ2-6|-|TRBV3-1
CASTQRLGPGANVLTF
TGTGCCAGCACCCAGCGCCTTGGACCTGGGGCCAACGTCCTGACTTTC
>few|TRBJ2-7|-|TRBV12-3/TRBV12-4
CASSFVGTRTFEQYF
TGTGCCAGCAGTTTTGTTGGGACGAGGACTTTCGAGCAGTACTTC
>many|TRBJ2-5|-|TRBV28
CASSPTGNYQETQYF
TGTGCCAGCAGTCCGACAGGAAATTACCAAGAGACCCAGTACTTC